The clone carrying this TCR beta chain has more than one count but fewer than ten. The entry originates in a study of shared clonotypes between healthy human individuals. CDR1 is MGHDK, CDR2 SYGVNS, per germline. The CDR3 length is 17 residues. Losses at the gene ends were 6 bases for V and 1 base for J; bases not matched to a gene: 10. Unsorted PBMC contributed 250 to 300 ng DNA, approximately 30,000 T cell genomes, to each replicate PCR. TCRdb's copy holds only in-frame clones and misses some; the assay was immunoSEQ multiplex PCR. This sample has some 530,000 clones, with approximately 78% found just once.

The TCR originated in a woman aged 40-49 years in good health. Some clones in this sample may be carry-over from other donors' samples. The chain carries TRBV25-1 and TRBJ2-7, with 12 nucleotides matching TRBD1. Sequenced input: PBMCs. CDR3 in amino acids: CASSPGTGGARSYEQYF. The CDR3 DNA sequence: TGTGCCAGCAGCCCAGGGACAGGGGGCGCCAGGTCCTACGAGCAGTACTTC.